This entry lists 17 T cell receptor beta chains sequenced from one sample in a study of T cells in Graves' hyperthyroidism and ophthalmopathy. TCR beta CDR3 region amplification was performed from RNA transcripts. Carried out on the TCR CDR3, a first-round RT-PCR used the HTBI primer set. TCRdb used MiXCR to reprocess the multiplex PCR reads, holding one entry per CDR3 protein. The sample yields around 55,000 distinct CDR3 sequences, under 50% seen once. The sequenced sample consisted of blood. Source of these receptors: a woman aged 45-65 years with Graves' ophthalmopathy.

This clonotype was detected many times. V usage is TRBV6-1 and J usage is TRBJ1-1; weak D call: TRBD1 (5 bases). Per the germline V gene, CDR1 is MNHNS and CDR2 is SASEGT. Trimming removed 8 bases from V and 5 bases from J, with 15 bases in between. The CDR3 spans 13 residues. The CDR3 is CASDRGMGTEAFF. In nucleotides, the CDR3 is TGTGCCAGCGATAGGGGTATGGGGACTGAAGCTTTCTTT.

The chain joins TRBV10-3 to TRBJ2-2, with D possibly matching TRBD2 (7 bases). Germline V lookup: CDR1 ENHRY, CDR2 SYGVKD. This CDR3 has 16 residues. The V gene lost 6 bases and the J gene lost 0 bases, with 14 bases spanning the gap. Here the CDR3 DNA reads TGTGCCATCAGGCCGGGGGGCGGGGCGAACACCGGGGAGCTGTTTTTT. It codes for CAIRPGGGANTGELFF.

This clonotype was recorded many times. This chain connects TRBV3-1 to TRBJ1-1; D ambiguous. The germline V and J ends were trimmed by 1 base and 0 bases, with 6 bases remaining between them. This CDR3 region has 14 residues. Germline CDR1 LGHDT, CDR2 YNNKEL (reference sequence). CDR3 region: CASSQGLMNTEAFF. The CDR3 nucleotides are TGTGCCAGCAGCCAAGGCCTCATGAACACTGAAGCTTTCTTT. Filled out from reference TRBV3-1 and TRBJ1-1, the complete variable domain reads DTAVSQTPKYLVTQMGNDKSIKCEQNLGHDTMYWYKQDSKKFLKIMFSYNNKELIINETVPNRFSPKSPDKAHLNLHINSLELGDSAVYFCASSQGLMNTEAFFGQGTRLTVV.

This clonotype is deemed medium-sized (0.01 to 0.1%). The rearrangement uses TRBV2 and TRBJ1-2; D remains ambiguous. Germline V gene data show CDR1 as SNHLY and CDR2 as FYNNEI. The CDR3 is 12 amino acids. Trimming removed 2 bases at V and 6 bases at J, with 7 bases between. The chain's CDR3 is CASSERTDGYTF. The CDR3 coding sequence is TGTGCCAGCAGTGAAAGGACCGATGGCTACACCTTC.

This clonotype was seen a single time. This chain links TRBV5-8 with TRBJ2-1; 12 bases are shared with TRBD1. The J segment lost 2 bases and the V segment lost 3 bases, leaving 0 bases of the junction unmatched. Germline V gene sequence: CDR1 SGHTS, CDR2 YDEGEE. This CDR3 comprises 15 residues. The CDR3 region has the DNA TGTGCCAGCAGCTGGGACAGGGGGCCCTACAATGAGCAGTTCTTC. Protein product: CASSWDRGPYNEQFF.

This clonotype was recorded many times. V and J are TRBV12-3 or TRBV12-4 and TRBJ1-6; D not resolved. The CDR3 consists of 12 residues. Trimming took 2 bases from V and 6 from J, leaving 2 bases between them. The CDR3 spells CASSLINSPLHF. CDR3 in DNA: TGTGCCAGCAGTTTAATTAATTCACCCCTCCACTTT.

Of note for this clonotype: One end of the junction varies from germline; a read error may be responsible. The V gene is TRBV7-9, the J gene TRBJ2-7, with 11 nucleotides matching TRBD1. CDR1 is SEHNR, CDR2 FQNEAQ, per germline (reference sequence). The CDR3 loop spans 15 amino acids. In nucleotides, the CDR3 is TGTGCCAGCAGCTCCGGGACAGGGGGGCCCTACGAGCAGTATTTC. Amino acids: CASSSGTGGPYEQYF.

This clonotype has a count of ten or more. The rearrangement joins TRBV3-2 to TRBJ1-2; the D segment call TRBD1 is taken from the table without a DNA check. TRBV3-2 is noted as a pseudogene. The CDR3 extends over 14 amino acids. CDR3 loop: CASSPWSGDYGYTF. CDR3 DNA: TGTGCCAGCAGCCCCTGGTCAGGGGACTATGGCTACACCTTC.

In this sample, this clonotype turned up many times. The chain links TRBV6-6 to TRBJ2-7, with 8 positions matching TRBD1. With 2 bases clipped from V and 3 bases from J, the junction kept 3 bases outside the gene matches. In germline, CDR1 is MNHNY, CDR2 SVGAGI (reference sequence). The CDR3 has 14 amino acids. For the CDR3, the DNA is TGTGCCAGCAGTTACGGGACAGGAGACTACGAGCAGTACTTC. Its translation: CASSYGTGDYEQYF.

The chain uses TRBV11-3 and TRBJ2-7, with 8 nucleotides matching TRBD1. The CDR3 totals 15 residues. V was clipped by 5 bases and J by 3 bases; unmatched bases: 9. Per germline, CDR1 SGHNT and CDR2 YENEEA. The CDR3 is CASSNDRGQHYEQYF. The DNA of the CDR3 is TGTGCCAGCAGCAACGACAGGGGACAGCACTACGAGCAGTACTTC.

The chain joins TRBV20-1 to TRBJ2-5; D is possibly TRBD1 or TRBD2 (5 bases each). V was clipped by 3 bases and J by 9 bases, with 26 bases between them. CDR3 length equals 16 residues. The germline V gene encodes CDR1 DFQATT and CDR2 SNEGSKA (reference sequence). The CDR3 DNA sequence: TGCAGTGCTAGTGGTCCAGGGTCGGCTAGCAATCAGCCCCAGTACTTC. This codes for CSASGPGSASNQPQYF.

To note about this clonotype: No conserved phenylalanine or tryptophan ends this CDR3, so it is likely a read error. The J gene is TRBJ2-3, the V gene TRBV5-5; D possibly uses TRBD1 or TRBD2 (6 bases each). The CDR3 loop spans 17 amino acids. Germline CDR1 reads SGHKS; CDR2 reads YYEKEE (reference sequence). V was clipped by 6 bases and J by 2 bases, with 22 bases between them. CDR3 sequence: CASTRVSGGGFTDTQYL. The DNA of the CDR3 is TGTGCCAGCACGCGTGTCAGCGGAGGGGGATTCACAGATACGCAGTATTTG.

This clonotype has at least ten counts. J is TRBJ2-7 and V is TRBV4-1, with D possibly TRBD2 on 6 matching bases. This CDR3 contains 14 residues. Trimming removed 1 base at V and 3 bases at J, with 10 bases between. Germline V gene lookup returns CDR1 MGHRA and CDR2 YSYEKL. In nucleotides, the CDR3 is TGCGCCAGCAGCCAAGCGACTAGTTTCTACGAGCAGTACTTC. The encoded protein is CASSQATSFYEQYF.

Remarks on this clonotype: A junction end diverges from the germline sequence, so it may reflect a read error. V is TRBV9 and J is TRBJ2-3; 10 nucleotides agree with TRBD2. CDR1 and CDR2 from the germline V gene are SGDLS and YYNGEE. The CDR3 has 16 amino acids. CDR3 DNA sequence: TGTGCCAGCAGCGTAGGCCCTAGCGGGAGCACAGGTACGCAGTATTTT. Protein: CASSVGPSGSTGTQYF.

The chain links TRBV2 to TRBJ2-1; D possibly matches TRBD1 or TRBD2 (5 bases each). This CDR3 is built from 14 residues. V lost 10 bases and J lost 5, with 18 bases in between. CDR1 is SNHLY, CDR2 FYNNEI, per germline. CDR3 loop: CANRWDASHNEQFF. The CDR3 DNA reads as TGTGCCAACAGGTGGGACGCGAGTCACAATGAGCAGTTCTTC.

The CDR3 region is CASSQDWAARATNEKLFF. In DNA, the CDR3 is TGCGCCAGCAGCCAAGATTGGGCAGCTCGGGCAACTAATGAAAAACTGTTTTTT. V gene TRBV4-1 combines with J gene TRBJ1-4; D remains unclear. Germline CDR1 and CDR2: MGHRA and YSYEKL. The CDR3 has 18 amino acids. Trimming shortened V by 0 bases and J by 0 bases, and 14 bases separated the two germline ends.

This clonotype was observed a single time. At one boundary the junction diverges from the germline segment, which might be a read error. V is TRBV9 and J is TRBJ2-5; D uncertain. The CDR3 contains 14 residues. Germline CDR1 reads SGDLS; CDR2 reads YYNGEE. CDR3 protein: CASSVAAVQGTQYF. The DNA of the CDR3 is TGTGCCAGCAGCGTAGCGGCGGTTCAAGGGACCCAGTACTTC.